This T cell receptor beta chain was sequenced during a study of control samples from healthy donors and cancer patients. The table came from immunoSEQ multiplex PCR; TCRdb's copy has only in-frame clones and leaves some out. The sample yields 78,000 or so clones, more than 75% seen once. V gave up 6 bases and J gave up 4 bases, with 7 bases separating them. Germline V gene lookup returns CDR1 MNHEY and CDR2 SVGAGI. The CDR3 has 12 amino acids. This chain joins TRBV6-5 and TRBJ2-1; no clear D gene. The receptor was isolated from a man aged 50-59 years in good health. The specimen sequenced was blood. The CDR3 is CASRYNYNEQFF. CDR3 nucleotides: TGTGCCAGCAGGTACAATTACAATGAGCAGTTCTTC.